This TCR beta chain appears in the sequencing data of a study of beta chain features in type 1 diabetes. Study observations and caveats: Type 1 diabetes patients showed fewer insertions and more deletions at VDJ junctions. A greater similarity of naive, central memory and Treg TCRB repertoires was seen among patients than among healthy donors.

This clone showed up just a few times. Its target is unknown. Researchers reported sorting CD4+ naive, central memory, regulatory and stem cell-like memory cells via CD45RO/CCR7/CD25/CD127/CD95/CD27. Sequenced material consisted of expressed TCRB transcripts (all of the isolated RNA was reverse transcribed). Using immunoSEQ multiplex PCR, the repertoire was profiled, and TCRdb retains in-frame clones only, with some absent. The data hold 900,000 or so clones, with around a sixth observed a single time. In germline, CDR1 is SQVTM, CDR2 ANQGSEA. The CDR3 loop spans 13 amino acids. V lost 7 bases and J lost 5, with 18 bases in between.

The material sequenced was naive CD4+ T cells from blood. This rearrangement joins TRBV29-1 to TRBJ2-7; D perhaps matches TRBD1 (6 bases). This clonotype originated in a woman aged 18 to 35 in good health. CDR3 amino acids: CSANRDTKDEQYF. CDR3 sequence (DNA): TGCAGCGCAAACCGGGACACCAAAGACGAGCAGTACTTC.